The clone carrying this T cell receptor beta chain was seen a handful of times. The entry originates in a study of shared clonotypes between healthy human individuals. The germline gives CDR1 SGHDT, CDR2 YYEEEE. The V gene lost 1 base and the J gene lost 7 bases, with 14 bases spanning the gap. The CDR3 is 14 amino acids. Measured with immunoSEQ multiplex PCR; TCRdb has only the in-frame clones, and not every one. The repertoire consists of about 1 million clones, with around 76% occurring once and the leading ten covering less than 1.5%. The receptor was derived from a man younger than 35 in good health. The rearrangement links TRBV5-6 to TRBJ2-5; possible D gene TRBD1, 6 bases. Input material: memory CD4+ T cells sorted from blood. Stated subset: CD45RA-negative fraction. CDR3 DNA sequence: TGTGCCAGCAGCTTGTCGTGGAGAGGGGGGACCCAGTACTTC. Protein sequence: CASSLSWRGGTQYF.